These T cell receptor beta chains were read from a single sample in a study of blood T cell repertoires in COVID-19. Measured with immunoSEQ multiplex PCR; TCRdb has only the in-frame clones, and not every one. The sample carries 250,000 to 350,000 clones, 70% to 90% recorded once. The specimen was PBMCs or T cells enriched from blood (not recorded which). These receptors came from a woman aged 25-40 years who had recovered from COVID-19. Each CDR3 is given with its conserved first and last residue. The order of the fields is J gene, V gene, clone size, D gene, CDR3 DNA, CDR3 protein. A D gene is named only where the DNA matches it firmly. Rows may omit the clone size; those that give it use once, few, many or a size class.

TRBJ1-2 | TRBV27 | . | . | TGTGCCAGCAGTCCGGGGGGTCTTGGGGACTACACCTTC | CASSPGGLGDYTF
TRBJ1-1 | TRBV28 | few | . | TGTGCCAGCAGTTTTACGGGGAACACTGAAGCTTTCTTT | CASSFTGNTEAFF
TRBJ2-5 | TRBV20-1 | . | . | TGCAGTGCTAGTAAAGGGGGGGCAAGAGAGACCCAGTACTTC | CSASKGGARETQYF
TRBJ1-2 | TRBV7-9 | once | TRBD1 | TGTGCCAGCAGCTTAGGAAGACAGGGTACGGGCTATGGCTACACCTTC | CASSLGRQGTGYGYTF
TRBJ1-1 | TRBV19 | few | TRBD1 | TGTGCCAGTAGTATGCCCCGGAAGGGACAGGGTGAAGCTTTCTTT | CASSMPRKGQGEAFF
TRBJ1-6 | TRBV5-1 | . | . | TGCGCCAGCAGCCCAACAGAGAATTCACCCCTCCACTTT | CASSPTENSPLHF
TRBJ1-1 | TRBV30 | few | . | TGTGCCTGGAGTCGGAGGTCGAACACTGAAGCTTTCTTT | CAWSRRSNTEAFF
TRBJ2-3 | TRBV19 | . | . | TGTGCCAGTAGTATCCGGCGGGGTGGGACAGATACGCAGTATTTT | CASSIRRGGTDTQYF
TRBJ2-7 | TRBV7-6 | . | . | TGTGCCAGCAGCTTAACGTCGCCAGGGTACGAGCAGTACTTC | CASSLTSPGYEQYF
TRBJ1-1 | TRBV4-2 | . | TRBD1 | TGTGCCAGCAGCCATTCATTGAGTGGGACAGGGTCCACTGAAGCTTTCTTT | CASSHSLSGTGSTEAFF
TRBJ1-1 | TRBV5-1 | . | . | TGCGCCAGCAGCTTGAACACGAACACTGAAGCTTTCTTT | CASSLNTNTEAFF
TRBJ2-1 | TRBV11-2 | . | TRBD2 | TGTGCCAGCAGCTTTCGACTAGCGGGAGTCGATGAGCAGTTCTTC | CASSFRLAGVDEQFF
TRBJ1-1 | TRBV7-3 | . | . | TGTGCCAGCAGCCCCGGCGGGGACACTGAAGCTTTCTTT | CASSPGGDTEAFF
TRBJ2-7 | TRBV27 | once | TRBD1 | TGTGCCAGCAGGGGGACAGGGGGCTCACGCGAGCAGTACTTC | CASRGTGGSREQYF
TRBJ1-5 | TRBV6-2/TRBV6-3 | . | . | TGTGCCAGCAGTTCCCCGAATCAGCCCCAGCATTTT | CASSSPNQPQHF
TRBJ2-7 | TRBV6-5 | . | . | TGTGCCAGCAGTTACTTAGGGGATCGCGAGCAGTACTTC | CASSYLGDREQYF
TRBJ1-6 | TRBV7-6 | . | . | TGTGCCAGCAGCCCCGAGTTAAACAGCCTCTCCTATAATTCACCCCTCCACTTT | CASSPELNSLSYNSPLHF
TRBJ2-1 | TRBV19 | . | . | TGTGCCAGTACCAATGGAGTCAATGAGCAGTTCTTC | CASTNGVNEQFF
TRBJ1-2 | TRBV21-1 | . | . | TGTGCCAGCACTCCACTGGGAAGACAGGATGAACATAACTATGGCTACACCTTC | CASTPLGRQDEHNYGYTF
TRBJ1-2 | TRBV5-1 | . | TRBD1 | TGCGCCAGCACCATGGGGACAGCTTCTAACTATGGCTACACCTTC | CASTMGTASNYGYTF